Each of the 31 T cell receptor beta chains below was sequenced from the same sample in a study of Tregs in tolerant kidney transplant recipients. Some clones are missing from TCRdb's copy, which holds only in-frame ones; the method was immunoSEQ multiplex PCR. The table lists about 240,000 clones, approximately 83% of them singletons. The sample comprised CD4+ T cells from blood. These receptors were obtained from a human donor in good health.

In DNA, the CDR3 is TGTGCCATCAGGGGTAGCGGGAGTGGGAGTAGGACAGATACGCAGTATTTT. Protein: CAIRGSGSGSRTDTQYF. The chain joins TRBV10-3 to TRBJ2-3; TRBD2 matches at 9 bases. The V gene end was trimmed by 6 bases and the J gene end by 3 bases; junction bases not matched to a gene: 13. From germline, CDR1 is ENHRY and CDR2 SYGVKD. The CDR3 length is 17 residues.

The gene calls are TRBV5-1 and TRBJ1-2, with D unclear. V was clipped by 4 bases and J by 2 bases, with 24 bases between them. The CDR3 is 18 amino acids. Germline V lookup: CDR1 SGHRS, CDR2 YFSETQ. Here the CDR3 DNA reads TGCGCCAGCAGCCCCCTTTATGAGGGTAAAAGATCCAACTATGGCTACACCTTC. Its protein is CASSPLYEGKRSNYGYTF.

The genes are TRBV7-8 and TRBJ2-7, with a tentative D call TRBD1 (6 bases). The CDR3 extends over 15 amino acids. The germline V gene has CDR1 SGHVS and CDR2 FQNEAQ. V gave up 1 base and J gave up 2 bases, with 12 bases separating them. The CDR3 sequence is CASSLGRTVTYEQYF. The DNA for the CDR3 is TGTGCCAGCAGCTTAGGAAGGACAGTTACCTACGAGCAGTACTTC.

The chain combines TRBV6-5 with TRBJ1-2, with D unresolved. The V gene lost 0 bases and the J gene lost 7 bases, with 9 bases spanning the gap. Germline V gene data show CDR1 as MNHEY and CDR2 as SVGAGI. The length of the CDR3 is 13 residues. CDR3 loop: CASSYSSSSGYTF. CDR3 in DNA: TGTGCCAGCAGTTACTCGTCAAGCAGTGGCTACACCTTC.

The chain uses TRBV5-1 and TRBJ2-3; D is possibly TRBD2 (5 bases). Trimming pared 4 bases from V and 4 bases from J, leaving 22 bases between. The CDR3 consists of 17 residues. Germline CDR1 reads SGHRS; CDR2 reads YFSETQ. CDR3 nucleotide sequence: TGCGCCAGCAGCCCGGGGTCGGCGGACCCAAATGCAGATACGCAGTATTTT. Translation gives CASSPGSADPNADTQYF.

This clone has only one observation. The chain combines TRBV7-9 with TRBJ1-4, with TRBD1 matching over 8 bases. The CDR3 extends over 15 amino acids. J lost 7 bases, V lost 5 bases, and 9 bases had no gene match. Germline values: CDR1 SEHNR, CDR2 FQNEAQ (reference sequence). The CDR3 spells CASSGHRGFGEKLFF. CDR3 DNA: TGTGCCAGCAGCGGGCACAGGGGGTTTGGTGAAAAACTGTTTTTT.

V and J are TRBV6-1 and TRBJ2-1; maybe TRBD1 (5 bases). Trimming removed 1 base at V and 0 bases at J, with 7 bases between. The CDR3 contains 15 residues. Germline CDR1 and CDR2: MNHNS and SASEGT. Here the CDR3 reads CASSEDRSSYNEQFF. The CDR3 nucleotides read TGTGCCAGCAGTGAAGACAGGAGCTCCTACAATGAGCAGTTCTTC.

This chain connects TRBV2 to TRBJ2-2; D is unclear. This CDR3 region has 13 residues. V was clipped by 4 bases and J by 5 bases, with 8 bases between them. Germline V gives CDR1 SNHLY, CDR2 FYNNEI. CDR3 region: CASSGRWTGELFF. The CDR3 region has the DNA TGTGCCAGCAGTGGCCGGTGGACCGGGGAGCTGTTTTTT.

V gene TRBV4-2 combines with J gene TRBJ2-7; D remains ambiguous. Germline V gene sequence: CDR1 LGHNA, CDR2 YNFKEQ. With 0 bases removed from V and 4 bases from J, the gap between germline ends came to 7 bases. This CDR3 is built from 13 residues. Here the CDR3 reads CASSQDLGYEQYF. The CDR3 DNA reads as TGTGCCAGCAGCCAAGATCTGGGTTACGAGCAGTACTTC.

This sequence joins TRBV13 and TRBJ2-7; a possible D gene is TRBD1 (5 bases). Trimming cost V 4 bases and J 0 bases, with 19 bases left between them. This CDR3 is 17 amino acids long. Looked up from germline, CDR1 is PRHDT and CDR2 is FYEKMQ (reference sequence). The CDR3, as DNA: TGTGCCAGCAGCTCGACAGCCAGCTCTAGTTACTCCTACGAGCAGTACTTC. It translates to CASSSTASSSYSYEQYF.

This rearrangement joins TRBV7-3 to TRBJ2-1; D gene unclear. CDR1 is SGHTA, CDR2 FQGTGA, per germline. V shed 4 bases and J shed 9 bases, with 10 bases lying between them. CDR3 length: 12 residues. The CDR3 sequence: CASSSQSGEQFF. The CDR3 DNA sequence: TGTGCCAGCAGCTCCCAAAGTGGTGAGCAGTTCTTC.

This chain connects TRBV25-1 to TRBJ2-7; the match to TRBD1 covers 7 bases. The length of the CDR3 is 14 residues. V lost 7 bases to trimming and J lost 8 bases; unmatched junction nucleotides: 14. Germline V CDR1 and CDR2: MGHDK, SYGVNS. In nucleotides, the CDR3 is TGTGCCAGCACCACGACAGGGCCCCCAACTCAGCAGTACTTC. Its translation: CASTTTGPPTQQYF.

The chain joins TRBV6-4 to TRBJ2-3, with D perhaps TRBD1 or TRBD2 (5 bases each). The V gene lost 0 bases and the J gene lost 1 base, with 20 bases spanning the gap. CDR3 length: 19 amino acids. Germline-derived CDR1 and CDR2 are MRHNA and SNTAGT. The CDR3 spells CASSDSADLRWDGTDTQYF. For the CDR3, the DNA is TGTGCCAGCAGTGACTCCGCCGATCTACGGTGGGACGGCACAGATACGCAGTATTTT.

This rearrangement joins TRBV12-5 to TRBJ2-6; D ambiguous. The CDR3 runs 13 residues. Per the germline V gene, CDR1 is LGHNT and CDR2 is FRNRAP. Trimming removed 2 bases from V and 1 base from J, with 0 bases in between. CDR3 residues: CASGLSGANVLTF. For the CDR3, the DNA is TGTGCTAGTGGTTTGTCTGGGGCCAACGTCCTGACTTTC. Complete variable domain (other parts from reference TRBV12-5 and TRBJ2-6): DARVTQTPRHKVTEMGQEVTMRCQPILGHNTVFWYRQTMMQGLELLAYFRNRAPLDDSGMPKDRFSAEMPDATLATLKIQPSEPRDSAVYFCASGLSGANVLTFGAGSRLTVL.

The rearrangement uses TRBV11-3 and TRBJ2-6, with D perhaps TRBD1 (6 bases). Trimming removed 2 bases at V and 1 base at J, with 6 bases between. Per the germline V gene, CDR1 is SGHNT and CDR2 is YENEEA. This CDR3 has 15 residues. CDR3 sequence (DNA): TGTGCCAGCAGCTTAAGGGGGTCTGGGGCCAACGTCCTGACTTTC. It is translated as CASSLRGSGANVLTF.

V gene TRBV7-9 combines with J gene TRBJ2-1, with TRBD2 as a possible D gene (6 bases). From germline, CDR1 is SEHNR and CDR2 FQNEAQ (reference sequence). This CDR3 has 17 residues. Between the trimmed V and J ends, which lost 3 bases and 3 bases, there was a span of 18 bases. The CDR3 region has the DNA TGTGCCAGCAGCTTGAGACGGGGCGGGGACGGCTACAATGAGCAGTTCTTC. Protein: CASSLRRGGDGYNEQFF.

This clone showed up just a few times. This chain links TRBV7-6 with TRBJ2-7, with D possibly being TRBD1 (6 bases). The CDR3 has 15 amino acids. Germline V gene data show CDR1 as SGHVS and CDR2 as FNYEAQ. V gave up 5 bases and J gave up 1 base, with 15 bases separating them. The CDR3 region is CASSLQGPPSYEQYF. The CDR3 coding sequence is TGTGCCAGCAGCCTACAGGGTCCACCTTCCTACGAGCAGTACTTC.

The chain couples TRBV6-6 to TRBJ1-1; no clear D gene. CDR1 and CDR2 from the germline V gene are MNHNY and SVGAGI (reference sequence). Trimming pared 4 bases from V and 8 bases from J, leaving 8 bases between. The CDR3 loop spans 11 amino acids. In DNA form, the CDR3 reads TGTGCCAGCAGTTTTGGTGGGGAAGCTTTCTTT. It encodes CASSFGGEAFF.

In nucleotides, the CDR3 is TGCGCCAGCAGTGCTTTTACGGGAGGGCGGAATGAGCAGTTCTTC. Translation: CASSAFTGGRNEQFF. This chain uses TRBV10-1 with TRBJ2-1, with 8 positions matching TRBD2. CDR1 and CDR2 from the germline V gene are WNHNN and SYGVQD (reference sequence). J lost 7 bases, V lost 4 bases, and 9 bases had no gene match. This CDR3 has 15 amino acids.

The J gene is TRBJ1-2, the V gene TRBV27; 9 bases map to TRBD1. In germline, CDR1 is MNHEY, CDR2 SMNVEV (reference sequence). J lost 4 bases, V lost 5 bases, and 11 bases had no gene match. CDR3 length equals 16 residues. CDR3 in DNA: TGTGCCAGCAGTCCCCAGGGGGGACAGGGAAGCTATGGCTACACCTTC. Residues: CASSPQGGQGSYGYTF.

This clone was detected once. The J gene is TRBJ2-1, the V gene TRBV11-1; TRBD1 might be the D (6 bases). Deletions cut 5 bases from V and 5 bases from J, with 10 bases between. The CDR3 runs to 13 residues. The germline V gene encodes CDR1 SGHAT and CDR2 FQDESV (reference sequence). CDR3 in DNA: TGTGCCAGCAGCCCTAACAGGGACAATGAGCAGTTCTTC. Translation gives CASSPNRDNEQFF. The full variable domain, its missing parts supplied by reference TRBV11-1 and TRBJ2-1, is EAEVAQSPRYKITEKSQAVAFWCDPISGHATLYWYRQILGQGPELLVQFQDESVVDDSQLPKDRFSAERLKGVDSTLKIQPAELGDSAMYLCASSPNRDNEQFFGPGTRLTVL.

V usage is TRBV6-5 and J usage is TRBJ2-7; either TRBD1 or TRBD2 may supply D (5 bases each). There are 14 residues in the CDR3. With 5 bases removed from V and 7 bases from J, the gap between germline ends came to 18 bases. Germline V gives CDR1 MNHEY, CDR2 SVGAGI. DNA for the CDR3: TGTGCCAGCAGTGAAACCCGGGACGGCAGTGAGCAGTACTTC. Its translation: CASSETRDGSEQYF.

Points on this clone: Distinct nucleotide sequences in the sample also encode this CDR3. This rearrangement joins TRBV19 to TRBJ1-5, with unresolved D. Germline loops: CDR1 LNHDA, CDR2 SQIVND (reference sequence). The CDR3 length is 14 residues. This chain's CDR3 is CASYSSNSNQPQHF. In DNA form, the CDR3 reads TGTGCTAGCTATTCCAGCAATAGCAATCAGCCCCAGCATTTT.

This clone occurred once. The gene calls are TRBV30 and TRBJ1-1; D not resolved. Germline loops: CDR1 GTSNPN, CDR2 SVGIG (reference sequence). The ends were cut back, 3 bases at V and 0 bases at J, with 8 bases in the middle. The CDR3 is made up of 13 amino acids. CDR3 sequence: CAWRGLMNTEAFF. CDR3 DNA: TGTGCCTGGAGAGGCTTAATGAACACTGAAGCTTTCTTT. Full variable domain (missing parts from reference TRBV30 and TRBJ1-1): SQTIHQWPATLVQPVGSPLSLECTVEGTSNPNLYWYRQAAGRGLQLLFYSVGIGQISSEVPQNLSASRPQDRQFILSSKKLLLSDSGFYLCAWRGLMNTEAFFGQGTRLTVV.

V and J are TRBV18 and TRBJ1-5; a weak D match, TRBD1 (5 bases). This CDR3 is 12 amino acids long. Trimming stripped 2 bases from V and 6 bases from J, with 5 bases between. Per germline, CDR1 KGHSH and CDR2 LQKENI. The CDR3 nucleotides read TGTGCCAGCTCACCAGGGGGTCAGCCCCAGCATTTT. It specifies CASSPGGQPQHF.

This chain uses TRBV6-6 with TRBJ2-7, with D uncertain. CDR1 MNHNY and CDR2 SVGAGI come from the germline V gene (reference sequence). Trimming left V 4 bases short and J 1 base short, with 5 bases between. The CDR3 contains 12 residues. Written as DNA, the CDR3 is TGTGCCAGCAGTTTCAGTTCCTACGAGCAGTACTTC. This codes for CASSFSSYEQYF.

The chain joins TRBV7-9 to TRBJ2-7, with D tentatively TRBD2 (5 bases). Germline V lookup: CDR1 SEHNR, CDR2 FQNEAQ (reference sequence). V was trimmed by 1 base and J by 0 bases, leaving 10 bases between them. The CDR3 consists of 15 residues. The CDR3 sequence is CASSLGRPDSYEQYF. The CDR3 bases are TGTGCCAGCAGCTTAGGGAGGCCCGACTCCTACGAGCAGTACTTC.

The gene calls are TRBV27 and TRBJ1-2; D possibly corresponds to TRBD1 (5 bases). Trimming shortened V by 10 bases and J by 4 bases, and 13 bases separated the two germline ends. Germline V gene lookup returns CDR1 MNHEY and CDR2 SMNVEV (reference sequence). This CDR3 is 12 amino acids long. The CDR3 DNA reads TGTGCCATCGGAGACAGCCGCTATGGCTACACCTTC. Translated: CAIGDSRYGYTF.

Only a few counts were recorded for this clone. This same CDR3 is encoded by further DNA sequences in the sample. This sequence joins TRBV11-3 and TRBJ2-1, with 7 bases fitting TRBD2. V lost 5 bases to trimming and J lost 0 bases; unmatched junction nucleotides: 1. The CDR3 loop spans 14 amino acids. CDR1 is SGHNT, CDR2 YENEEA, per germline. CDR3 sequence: CASSPGGSYNEQFF. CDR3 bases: TGTGCCAGCAGCCCGGGGGGCTCCTACAATGAGCAGTTCTTC. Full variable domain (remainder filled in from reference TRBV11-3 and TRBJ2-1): EAGVVQSPRYKIIEKKQPVAFWCNPISGHNTLYWYLQNLGQGPELLIRYENEEAVDDSQLPKDRFSAERLKGVDSTLKIQPAELGDSAVYLCASSPGGSYNEQFFGPGTRLTVL.

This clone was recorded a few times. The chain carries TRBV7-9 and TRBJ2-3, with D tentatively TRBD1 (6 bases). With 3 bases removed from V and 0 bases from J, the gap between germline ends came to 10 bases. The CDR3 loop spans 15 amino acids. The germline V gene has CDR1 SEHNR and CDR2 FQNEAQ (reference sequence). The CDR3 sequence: CASSLPGHSTDTQYF. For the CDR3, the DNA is TGTGCCAGCAGCTTGCCGGGACATAGCACAGATACGCAGTATTTT.

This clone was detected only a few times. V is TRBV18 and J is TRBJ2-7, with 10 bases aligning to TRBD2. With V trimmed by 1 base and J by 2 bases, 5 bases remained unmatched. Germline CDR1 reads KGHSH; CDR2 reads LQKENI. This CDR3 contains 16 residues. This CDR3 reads CASSPQLAGPPYEQYF. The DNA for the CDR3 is TGTGCCAGCTCACCACAACTAGCGGGGCCGCCCTACGAGCAGTACTTC.